The 27 T cell receptor beta chains given below trace back to one sample, sequenced in a study of cytomegalovirus exposure and HLA in healthy donors. PCR used 60 Vbeta primers and 13 Jbeta primers. The method was immunoSEQ multiplex PCR; TCRdb's version includes in-frame clones alone and lacks a portion of them. Of 65,000 to 80,000 clones in the sample, 74% were seen once. Sequencing was performed on PBMCs. These receptors were collected from a man aged 35-49 years in good health and CMV-seropositive.

This chain joins TRBV7-2 and TRBJ1-1, with D perhaps TRBD1 (5 bases). The V gene's germline CDR1 is SGHTA and CDR2 FQGNSA. The CDR3 is made up of 14 amino acids. The V gene lost 5 bases and the J gene lost 7 bases, with 17 bases spanning the gap. CDR3: CASSLEGTGIEAFF. CDR3 nucleotide sequence: TGTGCCAGCAGCCTGGAGGGGACGGGAATTGAAGCTTTCTTT.

The V and J genes are TRBV6-1 and TRBJ2-7; tentatively, D is TRBD2 (5 bases). Trimming pared 6 bases from V and 0 bases from J, leaving 15 bases between. Germline loops: CDR1 MNHNS, CDR2 SASEGT. This CDR3 region has 15 residues. In nucleotides, the CDR3 is TGTGCCAGCAGCCCTTGGACTGGTGCCTCCTACGAGCAGTACTTC. It translates to CASSPWTGASYEQYF.

The chain couples TRBV2 to TRBJ1-2; tentatively, D is TRBD1 (6 bases). CDR1 is SNHLY, CDR2 FYNNEI, per germline. This CDR3 spans 14 amino acids. Deletions cut 4 bases from V and 3 bases from J, with 12 bases between. CDR3 in DNA: TGTGCCAGCAGTGTAGGGGGGGTCGACTATGGCTACACCTTC. Its translation: CASSVGGVDYGYTF.

This rearrangement joins TRBV5-4 to TRBJ2-3; TRBD2 matches at 13 bases. CDR1 SGHNT and CDR2 YYREEE come from the germline V gene (reference sequence). CDR3 size: 15 residues. The V and J ends lost 5 bases and 4 bases, in that order; junction bases with no gene match: 4. The CDR3 loop is CASRGTSGASDTQYF. CDR3 bases: TGTGCCAGCAGGGGGACTAGCGGGGCCTCAGATACGCAGTATTTT.

This clone came up a few times. The V call is TRBV10-2, the J call TRBJ1-5, with D possibly matching TRBD1 (6 bases). The germline V gene encodes CDR1 WSHSY and CDR2 SAAADI. Trimming shortened V by 3 bases and J by 6 bases, and 12 bases separated the two germline ends. The CDR3 spans 14 residues. CDR3 amino acids: CASSDSRGSQPQHF. The CDR3 nucleotides read TGCGCCAGCAGTGATAGCAGGGGATCTCAGCCCCAGCATTTT.

V gene TRBV5-4 combines with J gene TRBJ2-1, with 8 bases fitting TRBD1. Unmatched junction bases numbered 8, after V lost 2 bases and J lost 1 base. Germline CDR1 SGHNT, CDR2 YYREEE (reference sequence). This CDR3 has 17 residues. The CDR3 sequence: CASSLLGQGGSYNEQFF. CDR3 nucleotides: TGTGCCAGCAGCTTACTTGGACAGGGAGGATCCTACAATGAGCAGTTCTTC. The whole variable domain, filled in from reference TRBV5-4 and TRBJ2-1, reads ETGVTQSPTHLIKTRGQQVTLRCSSQSGHNTVSWYQQALGQGPQFIFQYYREEENGRGNFPPRFSGLQFPNYSSELNVNALELDDSALYLCASSLLGQGGSYNEQFFGPGTRLTVL.

CDR3 coding DNA: TGTGCCAGCAGCTTAGCGATGACGACACCTAATGAAAAACTGTTTTTT. Translated, it gives CASSLAMTTPNEKLFF. The V and J genes are TRBV7-2 and TRBJ1-4; no definite D call. Deletions cut 0 bases from V and 3 bases from J, with 11 bases between. The germline V gene has CDR1 SGHTA and CDR2 FQGNSA. The CDR3 length is 16 residues.

V usage is TRBV29-1 and J usage is TRBJ1-1, with 10 bases aligning to TRBD1. J gave up 4 bases and V 7 bases, and 15 bases lay outside the gene matches. CDR3 size: 16 residues. Germline loops: CDR1 SQVTM, CDR2 ANQGSEA. CDR3 amino acids: CSGTGTGEVGGTEAFF. Here the CDR3 DNA reads TGCAGCGGTACCGGGACAGGGGAGGTAGGGGGCACTGAAGCTTTCTTT.

This clone was seen only once. The chain employs TRBV2 and TRBJ2-4; 10 positions agree with TRBD1. The CDR3 has 14 amino acids. The ends lost 6 bases at V and 7 bases at J; junction bases unmatched: 6. CDR1 is SNHLY and CDR2 is FYNNEI in the germline V gene. CDR3 bases: TGTGCCAGCAGCGGGACAGGGGTTACGAACATTCAGTACTTC. Encoded protein: CASSGTGVTNIQYF.

The chain combines TRBV28 with TRBJ1-2, with no clear D. The CDR3 consists of 12 residues. Germline V gene data show CDR1 as MDHEN and CDR2 as SYDVKM. Between the trimmed V and J ends, which lost 5 bases and 2 bases, there was a span of 6 bases. CDR3 DNA sequence: TGTGCCAGCAGTCAAATGAACTATGGCTACACCTTC. As protein: CASSQMNYGYTF.

The chain joins TRBV28 to TRBJ2-2, with 8 bases matching TRBD2. After removal of 6 bases from V and 4 bases from J, the junction contained 10 bases not matched to a gene. The CDR3 loop spans 16 amino acids. CDR1 is MDHEN and CDR2 is SYDVKM in the germline V gene. The CDR3: CASSLGGLAGTGELFF. CDR3 coding DNA: TGTGCCAGCAGCCTGGGGGGGCTAGCGGGCACCGGGGAGCTGTTTTTT.

This clone was recorded a few times. The chain has TRBV6-6 and TRBJ2-3, with unresolved D. The V end lost 6 bases, the J end lost 6 bases, and 10 bases lay between the germline ends. The CDR3 runs to 12 residues. CDR1 is MNHNY and CDR2 is SVGAGI in the germline V gene (reference sequence). CDR3 region: CASSPSLDTQYF. DNA for the CDR3: TGTGCCAGCAGCCCCTCGTTGGATACGCAGTATTTT.

This clone was counted a few times. The V gene is TRBV30, the J gene TRBJ2-3, with 8 bases aligning to TRBD2. The CDR3 has 13 amino acids. Germline CDR1 is GTSNPN and CDR2 is SVGIG (reference sequence). Trimming removed 3 bases from V and 5 bases from J; junction bases left unmatched: 4. This CDR3 is CAWRGGRIDTQYF. DNA of the CDR3: TGTGCCTGGAGGGGCGGGAGGATAGATACGCAGTATTTT.

This clone was recorded once. The chain recombines TRBV6-1 with TRBJ2-3; 7 nucleotides agree with TRBD1. The germline V gene has CDR1 MNHNS and CDR2 SASEGT. The CDR3 spans 16 residues. V lost 0 bases to trimming and J lost 4 bases; unmatched junction nucleotides: 7. The CDR3 sequence is CASSEALGQGADTQYF. The CDR3 DNA reads as TGTGCCAGCAGTGAAGCTTTGGGTCAGGGGGCAGATACGCAGTATTTT.

The chain carries TRBV19 and TRBJ2-1; 11 positions agree with TRBD2. Germline CDR1 is LNHDA and CDR2 is SQIVND (reference sequence). The CDR3 length is 16 residues. J gave up 6 bases and V 6 bases, and 10 bases lay outside the gene matches. DNA for the CDR3: TGTGCCAGTAGAAGCTTTGTAGCGGGGGGGCTCAATGAGCAGTTCTTC. This translates into CASRSFVAGGLNEQFF.

J is TRBJ1-2 and V is TRBV9; D remains unclear. This CDR3 region has 15 residues. The V end was cut by 4 bases, the J end by 2 bases, with 15 bases between. CDR1 and CDR2 (germline): SGDLS, YYNGEE. CDR3 bases: TGTGCCAGCAGCTACGACATCCTTGGCAACTATGGCTACACCTTC. It specifies CASSYDILGNYGYTF.

The J gene is TRBJ1-5, the V gene TRBV30; 7 bases are a match to TRBD1. This CDR3 is 12 amino acids long. Germline values: CDR1 GTSNPN, CDR2 SVGIG (reference sequence). Trimming removed 5 bases from V and 4 bases from J; junction bases left unmatched: 2. The CDR3 region is CAWGTENQPQHF. CDR3 DNA: TGTGCCTGGGGGACAGAGAATCAGCCCCAGCATTTT.

This chain links TRBV30 with TRBJ2-2, with TRBD1 as a possible D gene (5 bases). There are 17 residues in the CDR3. The germline V gene encodes CDR1 GTSNPN and CDR2 SVGIG (reference sequence). V was pared by 4 bases and J by 0 bases, with 18 bases between. The CDR3 coding sequence is TGTGCCTGGATGGACACCGGCCTAGTGACGAACACCGGGGAGCTGTTTTTT. Amino acid sequence: CAWMDTGLVTNTGELFF.

This clone was seen a handful of times. The chain recombines TRBV10-2 with TRBJ2-1, with TRBD1 identical over 11 bases. The CDR3 runs 15 residues. Losses at the gene ends were 4 bases for V and 8 bases for J; bases not matched to a gene: 7. Germline CDR1 and CDR2: WSHSY and SAAADI. CDR3 nucleotide sequence: TGCGCCAGCAGTGGGACAGGGGGCGTGGGGTATGAGCAGTTCTTC. Protein sequence: CASSGTGGVGYEQFF.

This clone was observed a handful of times. The J gene is TRBJ1-2, the V gene TRBV6-6; maybe TRBD1 (6 bases). CDR1 is MNHNY, CDR2 SVGAGI, per germline (reference sequence). CDR3 length: 14 amino acids. V gave up 5 bases and J gave up 5 bases, with 15 bases separating them. CDR3: CASSGTDGQYGYTF. The CDR3 DNA reads TGTGCCAGCAGTGGGACCGACGGACAGTATGGCTACACCTTC.

The chain couples TRBV30 to TRBJ2-7, with 7 bases identical to TRBD1. Germline values: CDR1 GTSNPN, CDR2 SVGIG (reference sequence). CDR3 size: 14 residues. The V gene end was trimmed by 6 bases and the J gene end by 2 bases; junction bases not matched to a gene: 10. CDR3 protein: CACRYRGQAYEQYF. CDR3 DNA: TGTGCCTGTCGATACAGGGGTCAGGCCTACGAGCAGTACTTC.

In this sample, this clone turned up many times. This rearrangement joins TRBV6-4 to TRBJ2-3, with TRBD1 matching over 11 bases. The germline V gene encodes CDR1 MRHNA and CDR2 SNTAGT. V shed 3 bases and J 4 bases; nucleotides not matched to a gene: 3. This CDR3 spans 15 amino acids. The CDR3 loop is CASSEGQGEADTQYF. The DNA for the CDR3 is TGTGCCAGCAGTGAGGGACAGGGGGAGGCAGATACGCAGTATTTT.

The chain is built from TRBV11-2 and TRBJ2-3; tentatively, D is TRBD1 (6 bases). CDR1 SGHAT and CDR2 FQNNGV come from the germline V gene. The CDR3 has 16 amino acids. Trimming took 1 base from V and 2 from J, leaving 13 bases between them. The CDR3 coding sequence is TGTGCCAGCAGCTTAGGGGGACACCGGCTCACAGATACGCAGTATTTT. Encoded protein: CASSLGGHRLTDTQYF.

This clone was observed a handful of times. The chain has TRBV6-6 and TRBJ2-1; D uncertain. The CDR3 extends over 14 amino acids. V lost 4 bases, J lost 0 bases, and 7 bases lay in between. Germline V CDR1 and CDR2: MNHNY, SVGAGI (reference sequence). The CDR3 sequence is CASSFLSSYNEQFF. The DNA of the CDR3 is TGTGCCAGCAGTTTCCTGAGCTCCTACAATGAGCAGTTCTTC.

This clone has only one observation. V is TRBV11-2 and J is TRBJ1-3, with D perhaps matching TRBD1 (5 bases). CDR1 and CDR2 (germline): SGHAT, FQNNGV. Trimming took 5 bases from V and 4 from J, leaving 12 bases between them. The CDR3 is made up of 14 amino acids. The CDR3 is CASSPRVRGNTIYF. The CDR3 nucleotides are TGTGCCAGCAGCCCCAGGGTGCGGGGAAACACCATATATTTT.

This chain connects TRBV7-2 to TRBJ2-7; tentative D call: TRBD1 (6 bases). This CDR3 spans 14 amino acids. The germline V gene encodes CDR1 SGHTA and CDR2 FQGNSA. The ends were cut back, 6 bases at V and 1 base at J, with 13 bases in the middle. The CDR3 coding sequence is TGTGCCAGCAGTTATTTGGACAGATCCTACGAGCAGTACTTC. Amino acid sequence: CASSYLDRSYEQYF.

CDR3 amino acids: CASSRSRQDQETQYF. CDR3 nucleotide sequence: TGTGCCAGCAGCCGTAGTCGCCAAGACCAAGAGACCCAGTACTTC. The rearrangement joins TRBV27 to TRBJ2-5; D gene ambiguous. The V end lost 6 bases, the J end lost 0 bases, and 14 bases lay between the germline ends. This CDR3 region has 15 residues. CDR1 and CDR2 from the germline V gene are MNHEY and SMNVEV (reference sequence).